Sequencing of this TCR beta chain was carried out in a study of T cell repertoires in cytomegalovirus infection. Looking at the study overall: Both a matching HLA type and CMV infection were indicated by public TCR beta signatures.

Germline CDR1 SGHTA, CDR2 FQGNSA. V was pared by 0 bases and J by 0 bases, with 6 bases between. The CDR3 length is 14 residues. This clonotype was seen at least ten times. Its antigen is still unknown. MiXCR was run by TCRdb on the reads, yielding one entry per CDR3 protein. The sample consists of about 200,000 distinct CDR3 sequences, nearly 9.5% of them appearing once. Study findings and constraints: Identification of carriers of CMV plus the relevant HLA was achieved through cumulative public TCR beta family frequency. Dominating the ex vivo response were TCR beta clonotypes that were CMV-specific and HLA-C-restricted.

The chain has TRBV7-2 and TRBJ2-7; D gene uncertain. Sample: PBMCs. The receptor's source is a human donor in good health (CMV status not recorded). Some clones in this sample may be carry-over from other donors' samples. CDR3: CASSLAVNSYEQYF. The CDR3 DNA follows: TGTGCCAGCAGCTTAGCAGTCAACTCCTACGAGCAGTACTTC.